The rows below give T cell receptor beta chains drawn from one sample of a study of spatial heterogeneity in lung cancer. TCRdb reanalysed the 5' RACE reads using MiXCR and keeps one entry per CDR3 protein. The sample yields tens of thousands of distinct CDR3 sequences, under 7% seen once. This sample comprised PBMCs, obtained at surgery. Receptor source: a male donor with early-stage non-small cell lung cancer. The conserved cysteine and the conserved F or W are not part of the CDR3 here. A D gene is named only where the DNA matches it firmly. Clone size is shown for a subset of rows, as once, few, many or a class of expanded clone.

clone_size j_call d_call v_call cdr3_aa
many TRBJ2-1 TRBD1 TRBV7-9 ASYNGRGPFNEQF
. TRBJ1-1 . TRBV30 AWSRQLNTEAF
many TRBJ1-1 TRBD1 TRBV7-9 ASSLDGTGGEAF
many TRBJ1-1 . TRBV5-6 ASSLATEAF
few TRBJ2-5 . TRBV5-1 ASSLAQGRETQY
many TRBJ1-4 TRBD1 TRBV7-2 ASSSGDRGWEKLF
many TRBJ2-5 . TRBV7-2 ASSQTKSLAQY
many TRBJ2-2 TRBD1 TRBV5-6 ASGRYPTGIPTGELF
many TRBJ1-5 . TRBV12-3/TRBV12-4 ASSLLGQPQH
. TRBJ2-1 . TRBV7-2 ASSPRSGDNEQF
. TRBJ2-7 TRBD1 TRBV7-7 ASSPIPRTGTAYEQY
many TRBJ2-5 . TRBV21-1 ASSVRGETQY
few TRBJ1-4 TRBD1 TRBV4-3 ASSQESPGQGARRLF
few TRBJ2-1 TRBD1 TRBV24-1 ATAGQGAVEQF
. TRBJ2-2 . TRBV6-5 ASSRGGNTGELF
. TRBJ1-1 . TRBV2 ASAGTLNTEAF
many TRBJ1-2 . TRBV18 ASSPPSAANYGYT
many TRBJ2-5 TRBD2 TRBV20-1 GSPGGGAYETQY
many TRBJ1-2 TRBD1 TRBV12-3/TRBV12-4 ASSGAGTGSYGYT
many TRBJ1-5 TRBD1 TRBV6-2/TRBV6-3 ASSWGQTSNQPQH
few TRBJ2-3 TRBD2 TRBV5-4 ASSHGTSEADTQY
. TRBJ1-2 . TRBV5-1 ASRKITAYGYT
many TRBJ2-4 . TRBV28 ASSLGPRISKNIQY
many TRBJ2-7 . TRBV6-5 ASSYTAGFEQY
many TRBJ2-3 . TRBV3-1 ASSSPEDTQY
few TRBJ2-3 . TRBV5-6 ASSLAGADTQY
. TRBJ2-3 . TRBV7-2 ASSLQGLTDTQY
many TRBJ2-7 . TRBV20-1 SADDSYEQY
many TRBJ2-3 TRBD2 TRBV7-2 ASSSGLARSTDTQY
many TRBJ1-5 TRBD1 TRBV28 ASSSTGNNQPQH
many TRBJ2-2 . TRBV7-9 ASSLVGELF
many TRBJ2-3 . TRBV4-2 ASSQDPTRRTADTQY
many TRBJ2-2 . TRBV7-2 ASSLGRHGTGELF
few TRBJ2-1 TRBD2 TRBV12-3/TRBV12-4 ASSSGLAGGPSYNEQF
many TRBJ2-7 . TRBV4-1 ASSQDVGIASYEQY
few TRBJ2-3 TRBD2 TRBV6-6 ASSPTSGDTQY
few TRBJ2-7 TRBD1 TRBV6-1 ASSPRTGGYEQY
few TRBJ1-2 . TRBV19 ASRETRGYYGYT
. TRBJ1-1 TRBD1 TRBV5-1 ASSYITGASTEAF
few TRBJ1-1 TRBD1 TRBV2 ASSLGQGIFPTEAF
many TRBJ1-3 . TRBV7-8 ASSLGFDTRSGNTIY
many TRBJ2-7 . TRBV6-5 ASSYLEEQY